The clone carrying this T cell receptor (beta chain) showed up many times. Its antigen is unknown. The record originates from a study of CD8 T cells in ankylosing spondylitis. The study, taken as a whole, reports: Some of the motif variants had earlier been found in reactive arthritis patients' fluid and blood. Characteristic, it appeared, of ankylosing spondylitis blood was a TCR beta motif of seven or eight highly homologous variants.

TCR beta libraries were made by quantitative 5'-RACE with molecular barcodes. TCRdb reprocessed the 5' RACE reads via MiXCR and lists one record per CDR3 protein. The table records approximately 60,000 distinct CDR3 sequences, about 6.2% of them present only once. Trimming cost V 1 base and J 4 bases; bases outside gene matches: 10. The length of the CDR3 is 19 residues. Per germline, CDR1 DFQATT and CDR2 SNEGSKA (reference sequence). Sequencing used synovial fluid, either unsorted or a sorted T cell fraction (not recorded which). The sequence came from a male donor with ankylosing spondylitis. V and J are TRBV20-1 and TRBJ2-1; 16 bases align to TRBD2. The CDR3 DNA follows: TGCAGTGCTAGAGCAAGTGGGACTAGCGGGAGGGCCAGGTACAATGAGCAGTTCTTC. This encodes CSARASGTSGRARYNEQFF.